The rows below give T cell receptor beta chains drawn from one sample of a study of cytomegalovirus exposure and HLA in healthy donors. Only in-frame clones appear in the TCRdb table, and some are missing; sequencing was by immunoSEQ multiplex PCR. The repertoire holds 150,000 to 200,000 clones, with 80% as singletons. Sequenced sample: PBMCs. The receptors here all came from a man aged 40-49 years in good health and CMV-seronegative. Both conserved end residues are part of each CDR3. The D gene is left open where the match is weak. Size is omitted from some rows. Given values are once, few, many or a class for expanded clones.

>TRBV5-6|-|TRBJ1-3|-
CASSQGGNTIYF
TGTGCCAGCAGCCAGGGGGGAAACACCATATATTTT
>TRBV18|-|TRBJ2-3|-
CASSLSTDTQYF
TGTGCCAGCTCCCTTAGCACAGATACGCAGTATTTT
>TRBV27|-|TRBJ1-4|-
CASSPSGTRGKLFF
TGTGCCAGCAGCCCCTCCGGGACTCGGGGAAAACTGTTTTTT
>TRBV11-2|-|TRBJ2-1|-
CASSATSPVLGGEQFF
TGTGCCAGCAGCGCAACTAGCCCCGTTCTAGGAGGTGAGCAGTTCTTC
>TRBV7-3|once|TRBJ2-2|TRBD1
CASNRGQRGGELFF
TGTGCCAGCAATAGGGGACAGAGGGGCGGGGAGCTGTTTTTT
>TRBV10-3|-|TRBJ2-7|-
CAISESIASYEQYF
TGTGCCATCAGTGAGTCGATAGCTTCCTACGAGCAGTACTTC
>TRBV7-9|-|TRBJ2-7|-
CASSLRGGGPYEQYF
TGTGCCAGCAGCTTAAGGGGAGGGGGACCCTACGAGCAGTACTTC
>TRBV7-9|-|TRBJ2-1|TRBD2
CASSSPAERELLYNEQFF
TGTGCCAGCAGCTCACCCGCCGAGCGGGAGTTGCTCTACAATGAGCAGTTCTTC
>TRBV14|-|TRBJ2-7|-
CASSQNPGQGPSYEQYF
TGTGCCAGCAGCCAAAATCCAGGGCAGGGGCCTTCCTACGAGCAGTACTTC
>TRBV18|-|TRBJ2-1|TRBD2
CASSPGSTSGREQFF
TGTGCCAGCTCACCGGGGTCAACTAGCGGGAGGGAGCAGTTCTTC
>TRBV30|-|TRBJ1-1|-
CAWSVVGRMVPNAEAFF
TGTGCCTGGAGTGTAGTTGGCAGGATGGTCCCGAACGCTGAAGCTTTCTTT
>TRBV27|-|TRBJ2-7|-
CASSLSAGVYEQYF
TGTGCCAGCAGTTTATCTGCAGGGGTTTACGAGCAGTACTTC
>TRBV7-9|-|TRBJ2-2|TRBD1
CASSPRDRSTGELFF
TGTGCCAGCAGCCCTCGGGACAGGTCCACCGGGGAGCTGTTTTTT
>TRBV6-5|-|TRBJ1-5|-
CASRPGQTFNQPQHF
TGTGCCAGCAGACCTGGACAGACATTCAATCAGCCCCAGCATTTT
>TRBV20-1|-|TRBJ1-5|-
CSAPTGDVQHF
TGCAGTGCGCCGACAGGAGACGTCCAGCATTTT
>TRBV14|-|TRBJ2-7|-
CASSLGGSPREQYF
TGTGCAAGCAGCCTTGGCGGGTCCCCTCGCGAGCAGTACTTC
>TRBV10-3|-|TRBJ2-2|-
CAISESPGRVGAGELFF
TGTGCCATCAGTGAGTCTCCGGGAAGGGTAGGAGCCGGGGAGCTGTTTTTT
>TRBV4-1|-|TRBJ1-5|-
CASSGSYNQPQHF
TGCGCCAGCAGTGGGAGTTACAATCAGCCCCAGCATTTT
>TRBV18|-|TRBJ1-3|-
CASSLDRSSGNTIYF
TGTGCCAGCTCACTCGACAGGAGCTCTGGAAACACCATATATTTT
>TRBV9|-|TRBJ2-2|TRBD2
CASSVLAGVTGELFF
TGTGCCAGCAGCGTACTAGCGGGTGTCACCGGGGAGCTGTTTTTT
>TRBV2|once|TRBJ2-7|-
CASTPLFPQNEQYF
TGTGCCAGCACCCCCCTTTTCCCGCAGAACGAGCAGTACTTC
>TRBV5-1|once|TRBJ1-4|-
CASSTTGTTNEKLFF
TGCGCCAGCAGCACCACAGGGACGACTAATGAAAAACTGTTTTTT
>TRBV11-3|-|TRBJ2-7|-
CASSLARAYEQYF
TGTGCCAGCAGCTTAGCACGGGCCTACGAGCAGTACTTC
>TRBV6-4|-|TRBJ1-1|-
CASSPTGTTEAFF
TGTGCCAGCAGCCCAACAGGGACCACTGAAGCTTTCTTT
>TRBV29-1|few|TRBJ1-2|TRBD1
CSVEDVTGGYGYTF
TGCAGCGTTGAAGATGTGACAGGGGGCTATGGCTACACCTTC